Below are 5 T cell receptor beta chains sequenced from a single sample in a study of response to subunit inactivated influenza vaccine. TCRdb reanalysed the RT-PCR reads using MiXCR and keeps one entry per CDR3 protein. Here the sample spans approximately 290,000 distinct CDR3 sequences, approximately 21% being singletons. Source: PBMCs from blood, taken less than 22 months after vaccination. Receptor source: a man in his fifties or sixties who received an inactivated influenza vaccine.

This clonotype was counted at least ten times. The V gene is TRBV12-3 or TRBV12-4, the J gene TRBJ1-5, with a tentative D call TRBD1 (5 bases). CDR3 length: 14 residues. V gave up 3 bases and J gave up 7 bases, with 13 bases separating them. Here the CDR3 DNA reads TGTGCCAGCAGTTTGGGGGTAGCAGGGCAGCCCCAGCATTTT. Translation gives CASSLGVAGQPQHF.

On this clonotype: A much larger clone differs from this one at a single base, so this may be a read error. This chain links TRBV7-2 with TRBJ1-4, with D maybe TRBD1 (5 bases). Germline V gives CDR1 SGHTA, CDR2 FQGNSA. The length of the CDR3 is 15 residues. CDR3 sequence (DNA): TGTGCCAGCAGCTCCCCAAAGCAGGGAAGTGAAACACTGTTTTTT. Encoded protein: CASSSPKQGSETLFF.

The chain recombines TRBV5-5 with TRBJ1-2; 10 nucleotides line up with TRBD1. The CDR3 consists of 14 residues. Germline trimming cut 0 bases from V and 7 bases from J; bases unmatched to any gene: 3. Germline-derived CDR1 and CDR2 are SGHKS and YYEKEE (reference sequence). The CDR3 region is CASSLARTGGGYTF. The CDR3 DNA reads as TGTGCCAGCAGCTTGGCGAGGACAGGGGGTGGCTACACCTTC.

The chain carries TRBV28 and TRBJ2-7, with a tentative D call TRBD2 (5 bases). CDR3 length equals 13 residues. Trimming took 6 bases from V and 2 from J, leaving 11 bases between them. Per germline, CDR1 MDHEN and CDR2 SYDVKM. CDR3 nucleotide sequence: TGTGCCAGCAGAACCGGGGAAACCTACGAGCAGTACTTC. The encoded protein is CASRTGETYEQYF.

This clonotype was detected a few times. CDR3 loop: CYMQCPYNSPLHF. As DNA, the CDR3 is TGCTACATGCAGTGCCCTTATAATTCACCCCTCCACTTT. The rearrangement uses TRBV29-1 and TRBJ1-6; no firm D call. Per germline, CDR1 SQVTM and CDR2 ANQGSEA. This CDR3 region has 13 residues.